The 28 T cell receptor beta chains below come from one sample, sequenced in a study of CD8 T cells in Susac syndrome. Random hexamers were used to reverse transcribe an amount of roughly 0.45 to 1 ug RNA. TCRdb re-called the immunoSEQ multiplex PCR reads with MiXCR, one entry per CDR3 protein. The table records some 120,000 distinct CDR3 sequences, approximately 91% of them present only once. Sequences were obtained from CD4+ T cells from PBMCs. The receptors shown here come from a human donor in good health.

This clonotype was detected once. V and J are TRBV2 and TRBJ1-6, with 7 bases that match TRBD1. Trimming took 7 bases from V and 6 from J; bases not matched to a gene: 3. The CDR3 has 13 amino acids. From germline, CDR1 is SNHLY and CDR2 FYNNEI. For the CDR3, the DNA is TGTGCCAGCAAGAGGGACAGTAATTCACCCCTCCACTTT. The encoded protein is CASKRDSNSPLHF.

The gene calls are TRBV29-1 and TRBJ1-1, with 10 bases fitting TRBD1. This CDR3 comprises 15 residues. V shed 5 bases, J shed 0 bases, and the junction held 6 bases outside the gene matches. The germline CDR1 and CDR2 sequences are SQVTM and ANQGSEA. The CDR3 is CSVRTGTGVNTEAFF. DNA for the CDR3: TGCAGCGTTAGAACCGGGACAGGGGTGAACACTGAAGCTTTCTTT.

This chain links TRBV3-1 with TRBJ2-7; no firm D call. V was trimmed by 4 bases and J by 4 bases, leaving 14 bases between them. The CDR3 extends over 14 amino acids. Germline V gene data show CDR1 as LGHDT and CDR2 as YNNKEL (reference sequence). CDR3 sequence reads: CASSPSGTKYEQYF. The CDR3, as DNA: TGTGCCAGCAGCCCATCGGGCACAAAGTACGAGCAGTACTTC.

This chain links TRBV5-1 with TRBJ2-1; 8 bases agree with TRBD1. This CDR3 contains 14 residues. The trim removed 3 bases at V and 5 bases at J, leaving 4 bases unmatched. CDR1 is SGHRS and CDR2 is YFSETQ in the germline V gene. The CDR3 DNA sequence: TGCGCCAGCAGCTGGGACAGGACTGACAATGAGCAGTTCTTC. This translates into CASSWDRTDNEQFF.

This chain uses TRBV6-2 or TRBV6-3 with TRBJ2-3; 7 bases map to TRBD2. This CDR3 is built from 15 residues. The trim removed 7 bases at V and 4 bases at J, leaving 11 bases unmatched. Germline CDR1 MNHEY, CDR2 SVGEGT. The CDR3 region is CASNRGGGSSDTQYF. In DNA, the CDR3 is TGTGCCAGCAATCGAGGTGGCGGGAGTTCAGATACGCAGTATTTT.

J is TRBJ2-7 and V is TRBV7-8; 10 bases line up with TRBD1. The CDR3 spans 15 residues. Germline lookup yields CDR1 SGHVS and CDR2 FQNEAQ. The J segment lost 4 bases and the V segment lost 0 bases, leaving 3 bases of the junction unmatched. CDR3 amino acids: CASSLASGQGYEQYF. As DNA, the CDR3 is TGTGCCAGCAGCTTAGCATCGGGACAGGGGTACGAGCAGTACTTC.

V gene TRBV5-1 combines with J gene TRBJ2-2; TRBD2 matches at 7 bases. Germline values: CDR1 SGHRS, CDR2 YFSETQ. There are 15 residues in the CDR3. The J segment lost 0 bases and the V segment lost 4 bases, leaving 3 bases of the junction unmatched. CDR3 in DNA: TGCGCCAGCAGCCCCGGGGGGACGAACACCGGGGAGCTGTTTTTT. Amino acids: CASSPGGTNTGELFF.

CDR3 nucleotide sequence: TGTGCCAGCAGCTCGGGACTAGCGGGGGTGACCCAGTACTTC. Its protein is CASSSGLAGVTQYF. The chain uses TRBV7-2 and TRBJ2-5; 14 nucleotides align to TRBD2. The CDR3 consists of 14 residues. V dropped 4 bases and J dropped 7; count of bases not matched to a gene: 2. From germline, CDR1 is SGHTA and CDR2 FQGNSA.

The chain is built from TRBV5-1 and TRBJ2-4; D is unclear. This CDR3 is 16 amino acids long. The V gene's germline CDR1 is SGHRS and CDR2 YFSETQ. Trimming took off 2 bases at V and 0 bases at J, with 12 bases between the two ends. CDR3 sequence (DNA): TGCGCCAGCAGCTTTAATCCTGGGGAAGCCAAAAACATTCAGTACTTC. Its protein is CASSFNPGEAKNIQYF.

This chain joins TRBV19 and TRBJ1-6; D is unclear. This CDR3 is 12 amino acids long. Trimming left V 4 bases short and J 14 bases short, with 12 bases between. The germline V gene encodes CDR1 LNHDA and CDR2 SQIVND (reference sequence). The CDR3 loop is CASSSTGLALHF. CDR3 coding DNA: TGTGCCAGTAGTAGCACGGGTCTCGCCCTCCACTTT.

CDR3 coding DNA: TGCAGTGCTAGAAGGAGACAGGGTACGGCGTTCGGTTATGGCGAGCAGTACTTC. Translating gives CSARRRQGTAFGYGEQYF. The gene calls are TRBV20-1 and TRBJ2-7, with 7 nucleotides matching TRBD1. Germline V lookup: CDR1 DFQATT, CDR2 SNEGSKA (reference sequence). The J segment lost 6 bases and the V segment lost 2 bases, leaving 22 bases of the junction unmatched. There are 18 residues in the CDR3.

This clonotype has just one count. V usage is TRBV6-2 or TRBV6-3 and J usage is TRBJ2-7; 10 nucleotides align to TRBD2. The CDR3 extends over 16 amino acids. J lost 4 bases, V lost 3 bases, and 9 bases had no gene match. The germline V gene has CDR1 MNHEY and CDR2 SVGEGT. Written as DNA, the CDR3 is TGTGCCAGCAGTTATATCCTAGCGGGAGTTCAATACGAGCAGTACTTC. This translates into CASSYILAGVQYEQYF.

This chain joins TRBV7-9 and TRBJ1-5, with D uncertain. The germline V and J ends were trimmed by 5 bases and 4 bases, with 6 bases remaining between them. The germline gives CDR1 SEHNR, CDR2 FQNEAQ (reference sequence). The CDR3 runs to 12 residues. CDR3 nucleotides: TGTGCCAGCAGCCTCCCGAATCAGCCCCAGCATTTT. This codes for CASSLPNQPQHF.

This CDR3 is CASSYSKGAAPGHEAFF. For the CDR3, the DNA is TGTGCCAGCAGTTACTCGAAGGGGGCGGCGCCCGGCCATGAAGCTTTCTTT. J is TRBJ1-1 and V is TRBV6-2 or TRBV6-3; 7 nucleotides line up with TRBD1. The CDR3 runs to 17 residues. V lost 0 bases, J lost 7 bases, and 14 bases stayed unmatched. Looked up from germline, CDR1 is MNHEY and CDR2 is SVGEGT.

The rearrangement joins TRBV5-6 to TRBJ1-3; no reliable D call. CDR1 and CDR2 from the germline V gene are SGHDT and YYEEEE. CDR3 length: 18 residues. Trimming pared 1 base from V and 3 bases from J, leaving 20 bases between. CDR3 in DNA: TGTGCCAGCAGCTTGTATGCCTTGAGCAGGTCGGGTGGAAACACCATATATTTT. Residues: CASSLYALSRSGGNTIYF.

The genes are TRBV7-3 and TRBJ1-1; 7 bases align to TRBD1. Germline V CDR1 and CDR2: SGHTA, FQGTGA. Trimming cost V 5 bases and J 1 base; bases outside gene matches: 4. The CDR3 runs to 14 residues. CDR3 nucleotide sequence: TGTGCCAGCAGCGAGGGGGCAGCGAACACTGAAGCTTTCTTT. Its translation is CASSEGAANTEAFF. The full variable domain, in which reference TRBV7-3 and TRBJ1-1 provide the parts outside the CDR3, is GAGVSQTPSNKVTEKGKYVELRCDPISGHTALYWYRQSLGQGPEFLIYFQGTGAADDSGLPNDRFFAVRPEGSVSTLKIQRTERGDSAVYLCASSEGAANTEAFFGQGTRLTVV.

The chain couples TRBV7-9 to TRBJ2-7; D possibly corresponds to TRBD2 (5 bases). The CDR3 is 15 residues long. Germline CDR1 and CDR2: SEHNR and FQNEAQ (reference sequence). The V end was cut by 5 bases, the J end by 2 bases, with 16 bases between. The CDR3 DNA is TGTGCCAGCAGCCCAACCGGGATGGCAACCTACGAGCAGTACTTC. It translates to CASSPTGMATYEQYF.

V and J are TRBV29-1 and TRBJ2-1; no reliable D call. The CDR3 loop spans 12 amino acids. Trimming shortened V by 3 bases and J by 8 bases, and 11 bases separated the two germline ends. Germline V gene sequence: CDR1 SQVTM, CDR2 ANQGSEA. The CDR3 DNA sequence: TGCAGCGTTGACCTCCGCCGGGATGAGCAGTTCTTC. It translates to CSVDLRRDEQFF.

The V and J genes are TRBV4-2 and TRBJ2-5; D perhaps matches TRBD2 (5 bases). Germline V gene lookup returns CDR1 LGHNA and CDR2 YNFKEQ. The CDR3 is 15 amino acids. V was trimmed by 1 base and J by 5 bases, leaving 14 bases between them. CDR3 in DNA: TGTGCCAGCAGCCAAGCTCCAGCGGTGAGGGAGACCCAGTACTTC. Translated, it gives CASSQAPAVRETQYF.

This chain joins TRBV12-3 or TRBV12-4 and TRBJ2-3, with 12 bases fitting TRBD2. This CDR3 contains 15 residues. The V gene end was trimmed by 9 bases and the J gene end by 1 base; junction bases not matched to a gene: 5. The CDR3 DNA is TGTGCCAGTGAGACTAGCGGGGGAGGCACAGATACGCAGTATTTT. Translating it yields CASETSGGGTDTQYF.

The rearrangement links TRBV6-5 to TRBJ2-7; 10 positions agree with TRBD1. The length of the CDR3 is 14 residues. Germline V gene lookup returns CDR1 MNHEY and CDR2 SVGAGI. With 2 bases clipped from V and 3 bases from J, the junction kept 1 base outside the gene matches. The CDR3 region is CASSYRDRGYEQYF. DNA of the CDR3: TGTGCCAGCAGTTACCGGGACAGGGGCTACGAGCAGTACTTC.

This rearrangement joins TRBV25-1 to TRBJ1-2; D is undetermined. The germline V gene has CDR1 MGHDK and CDR2 SYGVNS. Trimming removed 2 bases from V and 4 bases from J, with 8 bases in between. The CDR3 has 13 amino acids. CDR3 in DNA: TGTGCCAGCAGTGAAGGCAATACCTATGGCTACACCTTC. Translation gives CASSEGNTYGYTF.

The chain carries TRBV7-2 and TRBJ2-7; TRBD1 aligns across 8 bases. Looked up from germline, CDR1 is SGHTA and CDR2 is FQGNSA. V trimming: 3 bases; J trimming: 6 bases; junction bases outside the gene matches: 7. This CDR3 spans 14 amino acids. Written as DNA, the CDR3 is TGTGCCAGCAGCTTCCGGGACAGGACCCGCGAGCAGTACTTC. This encodes CASSFRDRTREQYF.

The chain couples TRBV7-9 to TRBJ2-1, with D maybe TRBD2 (5 bases). The germline V and J ends were trimmed by 4 bases and 8 bases, with 15 bases remaining between them. The CDR3 runs 14 residues. Per germline, CDR1 SEHNR and CDR2 FQNEAQ (reference sequence). CDR3 sequence (DNA): TGTGCCAGCAGCTCTTGGTTTCGGGAACATGAGCAGTTCTTC. Protein product: CASSSWFREHEQFF.

The gene calls are TRBV2 and TRBJ2-7, with D possibly matching TRBD2 (6 bases). The CDR3 has 12 amino acids. In germline, CDR1 is SNHLY, CDR2 FYNNEI. Trimming left V 6 bases short and J 8 bases short, with 14 bases between. CDR3 protein: CASRPGANQQYF. The CDR3 DNA reads as TGTGCCAGCAGACCGGGAGCTAATCAGCAGTACTTC.

The chain combines TRBV7-6 with TRBJ1-2; 8 positions match TRBD1. The CDR3 covers 15 residues. Germline lookup yields CDR1 SGHVS and CDR2 FNYEAQ. Losses at the gene ends were 5 bases for V and 2 bases for J; bases not matched to a gene: 7. For the CDR3, the DNA is TGTGCCAGCAGCGCAGAGACAGGGGCGAACTATGGCTACACCTTC. Encoded protein: CASSAETGANYGYTF.

This chain uses TRBV5-6 with TRBJ1-1, with D uncertain. The V end was cut by 0 bases, the J end by 10 bases, with 13 bases between. The length of the CDR3 is 13 residues. Germline V lookup: CDR1 SGHDT, CDR2 YYEEEE. The CDR3 DNA sequence: TGTGCCAGCAGCTTGGGGGGAGGCGGAGGAGCTTTCTTT. Translated, it gives CASSLGGGGGAFF.

The chain joins TRBV6-2 or TRBV6-3 to TRBJ2-3; the D is unclear. Trimming left V 0 bases short and J 2 bases short, with 21 bases between. Germline lookup yields CDR1 MNHEY and CDR2 SVGEGT. The CDR3 runs 19 residues. CDR3 amino acids: CASSYSGQVTPSSTDTQYF. CDR3 bases: TGTGCCAGCAGTTACTCGGGCCAAGTAACCCCGTCTTCCACAGATACGCAGTATTTT.